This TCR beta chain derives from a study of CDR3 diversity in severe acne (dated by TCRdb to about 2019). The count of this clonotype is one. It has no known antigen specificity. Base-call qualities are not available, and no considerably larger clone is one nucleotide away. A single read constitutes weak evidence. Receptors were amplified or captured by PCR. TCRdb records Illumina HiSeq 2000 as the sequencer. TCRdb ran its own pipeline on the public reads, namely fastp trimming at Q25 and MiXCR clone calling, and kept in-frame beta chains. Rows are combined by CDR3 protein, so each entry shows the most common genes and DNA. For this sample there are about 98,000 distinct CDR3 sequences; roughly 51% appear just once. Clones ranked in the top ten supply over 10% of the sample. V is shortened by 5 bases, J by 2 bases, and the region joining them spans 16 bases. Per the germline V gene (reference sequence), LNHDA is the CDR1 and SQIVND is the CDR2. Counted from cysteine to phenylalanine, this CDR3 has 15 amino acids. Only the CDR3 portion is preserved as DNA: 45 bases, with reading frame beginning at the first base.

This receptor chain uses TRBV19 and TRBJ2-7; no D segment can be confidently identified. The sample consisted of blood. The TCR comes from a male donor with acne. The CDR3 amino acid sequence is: CASSQSANFAYEQYF. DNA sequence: TGTGCCAGTAGTCAATCGGCCAATTTTGCCTACGAGCAGTACTTC.